These 31 T cell receptor beta chains share one sample of origin, sequenced in a study of post-analysis software for immune sequencing data. Overall study findings and caveats: Five TRBV segments, including TRBV5-6, TRBV5-1 and TRBV20-1, were more frequent in patients than controls.

Their target antigens are unknown. Unique-molecular-identifier-tagged TCR beta cDNA libraries were used. TCRdb used MiXCR to reprocess the PCR reads, holding one entry per CDR3 protein. The table lists 350,000 to 500,000 distinct CDR3 sequences, 30% to 40% of them singletons. Sequencing was carried out using blood. The source of these receptors is a girl aged 2 to 10 with multiple sclerosis.

This clonotype was counted only a few times. The DNA of the CDR3 is TGTGCCAGCAGCTTGAAACTAGCGGGAGGTGGGGCCAACGTCCTGACTTTC. As protein: CASSLKLAGGGANVLTF. This chain joins TRBV11-1 and TRBJ2-6, with 12 positions matching TRBD2. Germline loops: CDR1 SGHAT, CDR2 FQDESV (reference sequence). Trimming removed 3 bases from V and 3 bases from J; junction bases left unmatched: 3. The CDR3 length is 17 residues.

V is TRBV9 and J is TRBJ1-2, with D maybe TRBD1 (5 bases). Germline assignment: CDR1 SGDLS and CDR2 YYNGEE. Trimming took off 0 bases at V and 2 bases at J, with 8 bases between the two ends. This CDR3 has 14 amino acids. In DNA, the CDR3 is TGTGCCAGCAGCGTAGTCCCAGGGAACTATGGCTACACCTTC. Translation gives CASSVVPGNYGYTF. Looking up the rest from reference TRBV9 and TRBJ1-2 gives the full variable domain: DSGVTQTPKHLITATGQRVTLRCSPRSGDLSVYWYQQSLDQGLQFLIQYYNGEERAKGNILERFSAQQFPDLHSELNLSSLELGDSALYFCASSVVPGNYGYTFGSGTRLTVV.

This rearrangement joins TRBV28 to TRBJ2-7; D is perhaps TRBD2 (6 bases). The CDR3 is made up of 21 amino acids. V was cut by 3 bases and J by 7 bases, with 37 bases left in between. In germline, CDR1 is MDHEN, CDR2 SYDVKM. For the CDR3, the DNA is TGTGCCAGCAGTTTTCGAGCGGGCGGAACTAACTTTGGGGCGCCTACGAGGGAGCAGTACTTC. This sequence encodes CASSFRAGGTNFGAPTREQYF. Together with reference TRBV28 and TRBJ2-7, the CDR3 gives the full variable domain: DVKVTQSSRYLVKRTGEKVFLECVQDMDHENMFWYRQDPGLGLRLIYFSYDVKMKEKGDIPEGYSVSREKKERFSLILESASTNQTSMYLCASSFRAGGTNFGAPTREQYFGPGTRLTVT.

This chain links TRBV6-5 with TRBJ2-3; D is perhaps TRBD1 (5 bases). Germline V gene lookup returns CDR1 MNHEY and CDR2 SVGAGI. The V gene lost 1 base and the J gene lost 6 bases, with 8 bases spanning the gap. The CDR3 has 13 amino acids. The CDR3 loop is CASSYLGRDTQYF. In nucleotides, the CDR3 is TGTGCCAGCAGTTACTTGGGGCGGGATACGCAGTATTTT.

This sequence joins TRBV24-1 and TRBJ2-3, with no clear D. Germline CDR1 reads KGHDR; CDR2 reads SFDVKD. The V end lost 3 bases, the J end lost 3 bases, and 15 bases lay between the germline ends. The CDR3 has 16 amino acids. CDR3 nucleotide sequence: TGTGCCACCAGTGATGTATCTAGTGGGTATACAGATACGCAGTATTTT. It encodes CATSDVSSGYTDTQYF.

This sequence joins TRBV5-4 and TRBJ2-7; D is uncertain. The ends were cut back, 4 bases at V and 3 bases at J, with 14 bases in the middle. Germline V lookup: CDR1 SGHNT, CDR2 YYREEE (reference sequence). This CDR3 has 14 amino acids. Here the CDR3 DNA reads TGTGCCAGCAGCCCGACTGGAGATCACTACGAGCAGTACTTC. Amino acid sequence: CASSPTGDHYEQYF.

This clonotype came up a few times. V and J are TRBV5-1 and TRBJ2-7; no clear D. The better agreement between TRBJ2-5 and the DNA end casts doubt on the J call. Germline loops: CDR1 SGHRS, CDR2 YFSETQ. The CDR3 covers 13 residues. CDR3 region: CASTFRPQETQYF. The CDR3 DNA reads TGCGCCAGCACCTTCAGGCCTCAAGAGACCCAGTACTTC.

This sequence joins TRBV7-3 and TRBJ2-5; TRBD1 or TRBD2 may be the D gene (7 bases each). This CDR3 has 16 residues. From germline, CDR1 is SGHTA and CDR2 FQGTGA. The V end was cut by 2 bases, the J end by 5 bases, with 18 bases between. DNA of the CDR3: TGTGCCAGCAGCTTAGGTCCAGGGGGAGGGAAGGAGACCCAGTACTTC. This codes for CASSLGPGGGKETQYF.

The chain joins TRBV7-2 to TRBJ2-1; 8 bases agree with TRBD2. This CDR3 is built from 15 residues. Germline-derived CDR1 and CDR2 are SGHTA and FQGNSA. V shed 6 bases and J 7 bases; nucleotides not matched to a gene: 11. CDR3 amino acids: CASRGRGTSINEQFF. As DNA, the CDR3 is TGTGCCAGCAGGGGTCGCGGGACTAGTATTAATGAGCAGTTCTTC.

This clonotype was picked up a small number of times. CDR3 sequence reads: CSVESQVGNEQYF. Here the CDR3 DNA reads TGCAGCGTTGAATCCCAGGTCGGTAACGAGCAGTACTTC. This sequence joins TRBV29-1 and TRBJ2-7; D not certain. The ends were cut back, 2 bases at V and 5 bases at J, with 13 bases in the middle. The CDR3 consists of 13 residues. Germline CDR1 SQVTM, CDR2 ANQGSEA.

This chain links TRBV18 with TRBJ2-7; D is uncertain. The CDR3 is 13 residues long. Germline-derived CDR1 and CDR2 are KGHSH and LQKENI. V dropped 2 bases and J dropped 0 bases, with 5 bases sitting between them. CDR3 coding DNA: TGTGCCAGCTCACCAGGGGACTCCTACGAGCAGTACTTC. This gives the protein CASSPGDSYEQYF.

This chain joins TRBV18 and TRBJ2-7; no clear D. Trimming left V 8 bases short and J 1 base short, with 12 bases between. The CDR3 has 13 amino acids. Germline V lookup: CDR1 KGHSH, CDR2 LQKENI. CDR3 DNA sequence: TGTGCCAGCGCGTCCGGGCAGTCCTACGAGCAGTACTTC. It specifies CASASGQSYEQYF.

This clonotype was detected only a few times. The chain joins TRBV12-3 or TRBV12-4 to TRBJ2-7; possible D gene TRBD1, 6 bases. The V and J ends lost 3 bases and 3 bases respectively, with 12 bases between them. The CDR3 is made up of 14 amino acids. CDR3 DNA sequence: TGTGCCAGCAGTTTTACAGGGAATCGCTACGAGCAGTACTTC. This encodes CASSFTGNRYEQYF.

This clonotype was counted only a few times. CDR3 in amino acids: CASSQASRDLKDEQFF. For the CDR3, the DNA is TGTGCCAGCAGCCAAGCGTCCCGGGACCTGAAGGATGAGCAGTTCTTC. This chain joins TRBV4-2 and TRBJ2-1, with D perhaps given as TRBD1 or TRBD2 (5 bases each). The germline CDR1 and CDR2 sequences are LGHNA and YNFKEQ. This CDR3 is 16 amino acids long. V was cut by 1 base and J by 8 bases, with 18 bases left in between.

The chain is built from TRBV7-8 and TRBJ2-6, with no clear D. This CDR3 has 16 amino acids. V lost 5 bases and J lost 3, with 14 bases in between. The germline gives CDR1 SGHVS, CDR2 FQNEAQ. CDR3 coding DNA: TGTGCCAGCAGCCTTTGGGCCGTCGGTGGGGCCAACGTCCTGACTTTC. It codes for CASSLWAVGGANVLTF.

There are a few counts of this clonotype. The chain is built from TRBV5-1 and TRBJ2-7; TRBD1 or TRBD2 may be the D gene (5 bases each). The CDR3 loop spans 15 amino acids. From germline, CDR1 is SGHRS and CDR2 YFSETQ. V was clipped by 4 bases and J by 1 base, with 15 bases between them. The CDR3, as DNA: TGCGCCAGCAGCATCCGGGACGGCACTTCCTACGAGCAGTACTTC. It codes for CASSIRDGTSYEQYF.

This clonotype turned up a few times. The chain recombines TRBV29-1 with TRBJ2-7; TRBD2 matches 16 bases. This CDR3 region has 15 residues. V gave up 3 bases and J gave up 4 bases; unmatched junction bases: 3. Germline V lookup: CDR1 SQVTM, CDR2 ANQGSEA. CDR3 nucleotide sequence: TGCAGCGTTGAGAGGGGACTAGCGGGAGGGTACGAGCAGTACTTC. It is translated as CSVERGLAGGYEQYF.

In its sample, this clonotype was seen a few times. The V call is TRBV29-1, the J call TRBJ1-6, with 9 bases that match TRBD1. After removal of 6 bases from V and 2 bases from J, the junction contained 2 bases not matched to a gene. CDR1 is SQVTM and CDR2 is ANQGSEA in the germline V gene. The CDR3 extends over 14 amino acids. This CDR3 is CSVRTGAYNSPLHF. The CDR3 DNA follows: TGCAGCGTGCGGACAGGGGCCTATAATTCACCCCTCCACTTT.

This clonotype showed up just a few times. The chain uses TRBV29-1 and TRBJ1-2; tentative D call: TRBD1 (5 bases). This CDR3 has 12 residues. Germline V gene sequence: CDR1 SQVTM, CDR2 ANQGSEA. V was trimmed by 0 bases and J by 8 bases, leaving 10 bases between them. Written as DNA, the CDR3 is TGCAGCGTTGAAGAGAGGGGAGACGGCTACACCTTC. Translating it yields CSVEERGDGYTF. The complete variable domain, with remaining parts taken from reference TRBV29-1 and TRBJ1-2, reads SAVISQKPSRDICQRGTSLTIQCQVDSQVTMMFWYRQQPGQSLTLIATANQGSEATYESGFVIDKFPISRPNLTFSTLTVSNMSPEDSSIYLCSVEERGDGYTFGSGTRLTVV.

The rearrangement uses TRBV7-9 and TRBJ1-1; D possibly corresponds to TRBD1 (6 bases). There are 15 residues in the CDR3. V shed 5 bases and J shed 3 bases, with 16 bases lying between them. CDR1 and CDR2 (germline): SEHNR, FQNEAQ (reference sequence). The CDR3 loop reads CASSPQGGPDTEAFF. As DNA, the CDR3 is TGTGCCAGCAGCCCACAGGGAGGGCCGGACACTGAAGCTTTCTTT.

This chain connects TRBV5-1 to TRBJ2-1; D gene ambiguous. Trimming took off 0 bases at V and 6 bases at J, with 10 bases between the two ends. This CDR3 is built from 14 residues. Germline values: CDR1 SGHRS, CDR2 YFSETQ. CDR3 in amino acids: CASSLAGGINEQFF. The CDR3 nucleotides are TGCGCCAGCAGCTTGGCCGGCGGCATCAATGAGCAGTTCTTC.

The V gene is TRBV10-3, the J gene TRBJ1-2; TRBD1 matches at 9 bases. Unmatched junction bases numbered 8, after V lost 10 bases and J lost 5 bases. CDR1 and CDR2 from the germline V gene are ENHRY and SYGVKD. The CDR3 runs to 13 residues. The CDR3 loop reads CANYRGPKYGYTF. CDR3 sequence (DNA): TGTGCCAACTACAGGGGGCCCAAATATGGCTACACCTTC.

The V gene is TRBV10-3, the J gene TRBJ1-4, with D tentatively TRBD1 (6 bases). There are 16 residues in the CDR3. Between the trimmed V and J ends, which lost 0 bases and 5 bases, there was a span of 13 bases. Germline-derived CDR1 and CDR2 are ENHRY and SYGVKD. CDR3 nucleotides: TGTGCCATCAGTGAGTCGACCAGGGGCGGCAATGAAAAACTGTTTTTT. It yields the protein CAISESTRGGNEKLFF.

The rearrangement links TRBV7-2 to TRBJ2-1, with TRBD1 matching over 10 bases. The ends lost 4 bases at V and 8 bases at J; junction bases unmatched: 5. This CDR3 region has 14 residues. Germline assignment: CDR1 SGHTA and CDR2 FQGNSA. CDR3 loop: CASSSRDRGDEQFF. CDR3 nucleotides: TGTGCCAGCAGCTCCCGGGACAGGGGCGATGAGCAGTTCTTC.

This clonotype was counted only a few times. The chain employs TRBV10-3 and TRBJ2-3, with 12 nucleotides matching TRBD2. This CDR3 is 16 amino acids long. The trim removed 3 bases at V and 6 bases at J, leaving 7 bases unmatched. Germline CDR1 ENHRY, CDR2 SYGVKD. CDR3 loop: CAISEPVLAGGDTQYF. In DNA form, the CDR3 reads TGTGCCATCAGTGAACCGGTACTAGCGGGAGGTGATACGCAGTATTTT.

CDR3 nucleotide sequence: TGTGCCAGCAGTTTCACAGACAGAGGCACAGATACGCAGTATTTT. Residues: CASSFTDRGTDTQYF. The V and J genes are TRBV28 and TRBJ2-3; D might be TRBD1 (5 bases). Between the trimmed V and J ends, which lost 3 bases and 1 base, there was a span of 11 bases. The V gene's germline CDR1 is MDHEN and CDR2 SYDVKM. The CDR3 is 15 amino acids. Variable domain in full (rest from reference TRBV28 and TRBJ2-3): DVKVTQSSRYLVKRTGEKVFLECVQDMDHENMFWYRQDPGLGLRLIYFSYDVKMKEKGDIPEGYSVSREKKERFSLILESASTNQTSMYLCASSFTDRGTDTQYFGPGTRLTVL.

The rearrangement joins TRBV25-1 to TRBJ2-6; D is unclear. Trimming took 2 bases from V and 2 from J, leaving 7 bases between them. The CDR3 runs to 15 residues. Germline V CDR1 and CDR2: MGHDK, SYGVNS. CDR3 amino acids: CASSEQFAGANVLTF. In nucleotides, the CDR3 is TGTGCCAGCAGTGAACAGTTTGCTGGGGCCAACGTCCTGACTTTC.

This sequence joins TRBV10-3 and TRBJ2-3, with D uncertain. V lost 4 bases to trimming and J lost 3 bases, with 11 bases between them. The V gene's germline CDR1 is ENHRY and CDR2 SYGVKD. The CDR3 contains 14 residues. The CDR3 reads CAISVETVTDTQYF. The CDR3 DNA follows: TGTGCCATCAGTGTGGAGACTGTTACAGATACGCAGTATTTT.

The chain recombines TRBV21-1 with TRBJ1-6; no check of the table's D call, TRBD1, against the DNA was made. TRBV21-1 counts as a pseudogene. The CDR3 has 16 residues. In nucleotides, the CDR3 is TGTGCCAGCAGCAAGTTGGGACCGGAAGATAATTCACCCCTCCACTTT. Translation gives CASSKLGPEDNSPLHF.

This clonotype has a handful of counts. At one end the junction does not follow the germline gene, possibly because of a read error. V gene TRBV5-1 combines with J gene TRBJ1-4; TRBD1 agrees at 9 bases. CDR3 size: 14 residues. Germline V gives CDR1 SGHRS, CDR2 YFSETQ. CDR3 in DNA: TGTGCCAGCAGCCTGGGACAGGGAAATGAAAAACTGTTTTTT. Translating it yields CASSLGQGNEKLFF.

The genes are TRBV6-6 and TRBJ2-5; 10 bases agree with TRBD2. Germline V gene lookup returns CDR1 MNHNY and CDR2 SVGAGI (reference sequence). The V segment lost 5 bases and the J segment 3 bases; nucleotides outside the gene matches: 3. The CDR3 extends over 14 amino acids. For the CDR3, the DNA is TGTGCCAGCAGTATGGGACTAGCGAAAGAGACCCAGTACTTC. It codes for CASSMGLAKETQYF.